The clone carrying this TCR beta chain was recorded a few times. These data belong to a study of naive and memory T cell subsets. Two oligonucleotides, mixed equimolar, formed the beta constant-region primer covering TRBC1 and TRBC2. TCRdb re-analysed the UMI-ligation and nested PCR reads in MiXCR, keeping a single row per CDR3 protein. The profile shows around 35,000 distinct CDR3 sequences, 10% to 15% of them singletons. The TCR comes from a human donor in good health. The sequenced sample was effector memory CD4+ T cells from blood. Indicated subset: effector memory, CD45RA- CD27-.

The CDR3: CASSRTGNYGYTF. The CDR3 nucleotides are TGTGCCAGCAGCCGGACAGGGAACTATGGCTACACCTTC. J is TRBJ1-2 and V is TRBV7-8; 8 bases agree with TRBD1. Germline CDR1 reads SGHVS; CDR2 reads FQNEAQ. The CDR3 is 13 residues long. Trimming at V came to 5 bases and at J to 2 bases, leaving 1 base not matched to a gene.